These 8 T cell receptor beta chains originate from one sample sequenced in a study of response to subunit inactivated influenza vaccine. TCRdb analysed the RT-PCR reads with MiXCR anew, one entry per CDR3 protein. The data contain 180,000 or so distinct CDR3 sequences, around 12% of them seen just once; the ten biggest clones take up roughly 29%. The sample was also reused in another study, on T cells expressing NK-cell markers. As that report states: With UMIs, 5'RACE template switching was used to make TCR beta cDNA.

Sample: CD8+ T cells sorted from PBMCs, taken 12 days after vaccination. The receptors come from a man aged 50-60 years who received an inactivated influenza vaccine.

The sample holds many counts of this clonotype. The V call is TRBV4-2, the J call TRBJ2-2; D is unresolved. Germline values: CDR1 LGHNA, CDR2 YNFKEQ. The V gene lost 1 base and the J gene lost 0 bases, with 9 bases spanning the gap. There are 16 residues in the CDR3. CDR3 DNA sequence: TGTGCCAGCAGCCAAGTACATCGGGCGAACACCGGGGAGCTGTTTTTT. Protein: CASSQVHRANTGELFF.

The count of this clonotype is one. A read error may produce the germline difference seen at one junction end. This chain uses TRBV27 with TRBJ2-1, with 9 bases lining up with TRBD2. This CDR3 spans 15 amino acids. Germline values: CDR1 MNHEY, CDR2 SMNVEV (reference sequence). CDR3 sequence reads: CASSLTAGGLHEQIF. Here the CDR3 DNA reads TGTGCCAGCAGTTTAACGGCGGGGGGGCTTCATGAGCAGATCTTC.

The V and J genes are TRBV4-3 and TRBJ2-7; 9 nucleotides agree with TRBD2. CDR3 length: 14 amino acids. In germline, CDR1 is LGHNA, CDR2 YSLEER. After removal of 4 bases from V and 7 bases from J, the junction contained 8 bases not matched to a gene. Here the CDR3 DNA reads TGCGCCAGCAGCCGGGGAGCTAGCGGGGAGGAGCAGTACTTC. This codes for CASSRGASGEEQYF.

The chain employs TRBV3-1 and TRBJ1-2, with 11 bases that match TRBD1. The length of the CDR3 is 15 residues. V trimming: 5 bases; J trimming: 7 bases; junction bases outside the gene matches: 9. CDR1 LGHDT and CDR2 YNNKEL come from the germline V gene (reference sequence). The CDR3 region has the DNA TGTGCCAGCAGCGAAGCCGGACAGGGGGCGGGTGGCTACACCTTC. Protein sequence: CASSEAGQGAGGYTF. The whole variable domain, filled in from reference TRBV3-1 and TRBJ1-2, reads DTAVSQTPKYLVTQMGNDKSIKCEQNLGHDTMYWYKQDSKKFLKIMFSYNNKELIINETVPNRFSPKSPDKAHLNLHINSLELGDSAVYFCASSEAGQGAGGYTFGSGTRLTVV.

There are many counts of this clonotype. This chain links TRBV19 with TRBJ2-1; possible D gene TRBD1, 6 bases. V lost 9 bases and J lost 6, with 12 bases in between. The length of the CDR3 is 12 residues. The V gene's germline CDR1 is LNHDA and CDR2 SQIVND (reference sequence). The CDR3 here is CASSQGLNEQFF. CDR3 in DNA: TGTGCCAGCTCTCAGGGGCTCAATGAGCAGTTCTTC.

In its sample, this clonotype was seen a few times. The rearrangement links TRBV29-1 to TRBJ2-5, with 8 bases matching TRBD2. This CDR3 spans 18 amino acids. CDR1 and CDR2 (germline): SQVTM, ANQGSEA. V shed 3 bases, J shed 3 bases, and the junction held 18 bases outside the gene matches. This CDR3 is CSVDTVLGIAGREETQYF. CDR3 bases: TGCAGCGTTGATACAGTGCTCGGTATAGCGGGGAGAGAAGAGACCCAGTACTTC.

The chain has TRBV11-1 and TRBJ2-3; 9 nucleotides align to TRBD1. CDR3 length equals 18 residues. The ends lost 4 bases at V and 5 bases at J; junction bases unmatched: 16. CDR1 is SGHAT, CDR2 FQDESV, per germline (reference sequence). This CDR3 reads CASSSSEPRDRARDTQYF. The CDR3 nucleotides are TGTGCCAGCAGCTCTAGTGAGCCCCGGGACAGGGCTAGAGATACGCAGTATTTT.

This clonotype was detected ten times or more. V usage is TRBV6-2 or TRBV6-3 and J usage is TRBJ2-5, with TRBD2 identical over 10 bases. CDR1 is MNHEY and CDR2 is SVGEGT in the germline V gene. The J segment lost 5 bases and the V segment lost 0 bases, leaving 15 bases of the junction unmatched. This CDR3 comprises 19 residues. The CDR3 DNA follows: TGTGCCAGCAGTTACTCGACCGGACTAGCGGCCATCCTGAGCGAGACCCAGTACTTC. Translated: CASSYSTGLAAILSETQYF.